This T cell receptor (beta chain) appears in the sequencing data of a study of metastatic and nonmetastatic thyroid tumors. About the study: Repertoires from malignant and benign thyroid patients were compared across blood and tumor or nodule tissue.

TCRdb re-processed the PCR reads through MiXCR. The sample lists about 36,000 clones, under 25% occurring once. This clone was detected many times. Germline V gene data show CDR1 as SGHVS and CDR2 as FQNEAQ. Trimming left V 1 base short and J 2 bases short, with 12 bases between. The CDR3 has 16 amino acids. Nobody among the patients had been given any treatment before thyroid surgery. The V and J genes are TRBV7-8 and TRBJ2-1, with D perhaps being TRBD1 or TRBD2 (5 bases each). The sequenced sample was blood. The TCR originated in a female donor with papillary thyroid cancer or a benign thyroid nodule (not recorded which). Some clones in this sample may be carry-over from other donors' samples. The CDR3 protein is CASSLGRRGTYNEQFF. CDR3 coding DNA: TGTGCCAGCAGCTTAGGCCGTCGGGGCACCTACAATGAGCAGTTCTTC.